The 28 T cell receptor beta chains below all came from one sample that was sequenced in a study of T cell repertoires in cytomegalovirus infection. TCRdb recomputed calls from the reads with MiXCR, one row per CDR3 protein. The table has 600,000 to 800,000 distinct CDR3 sequences, less than 25% seen once. Sequencing was carried out using CD8+ T cells from PBMCs. Source of these receptors: a human donor in good health (CMV status not recorded). Some clones in this sample may be carry-over from other donors' samples.

The chain joins TRBV29-1 to TRBJ2-7, with D possibly being TRBD1 (6 bases). The germline V and J ends were trimmed by 5 bases and 7 bases, with 12 bases remaining between them. Germline CDR1 is SQVTM and CDR2 is ANQGSEA. The CDR3 is 11 amino acids. CDR3 loop: CSVQQGHEQYV. DNA of the CDR3: TGCAGCGTTCAACAGGGCCATGAGCAGTACGTC.

This clonotype has just a few counts. J is TRBJ1-1 and V is TRBV6-5; possibly TRBD1 for D (6 bases). CDR1 is MNHEY and CDR2 is SVGAGI in the germline V gene. The CDR3 is 16 amino acids. V lost 0 bases to trimming and J lost 1 base, with 12 bases between them. The CDR3 region has the DNA TGTGCCAGCAGTTACTCCCTTATGACAGGGAACACTGAAGCTTTCTTT. Protein product: CASSYSLMTGNTEAFF.

This clonotype has at least ten counts. V and J are TRBV28 and TRBJ2-7, with D possibly matching TRBD2 (5 bases). Looked up from germline, CDR1 is MDHEN and CDR2 is SYDVKM. The CDR3 runs 14 residues. Deletions cut 5 bases from V and 3 bases from J, with 14 bases between. The chain's CDR3 is CASSGREYGYEQYF. For the CDR3, the DNA is TGTGCCAGCAGTGGGAGAGAGTATGGCTACGAGCAGTACTTC.

In this sample, this clonotype turned up a few times. This chain joins TRBV12-3 or TRBV12-4 and TRBJ2-7; tentative D call: TRBD2 (6 bases). The CDR3 consists of 17 residues. Trimming took 8 bases from V and 5 from J, leaving 28 bases between them. This CDR3 reads CASLFESGRGRTNEQYF. CDR3 DNA: TGTGCCAGCCTATTCGAGTCTGGGCGGGGACGTACCAACGAGCAGTACTTC.

A few counts support this clonotype. The V and J genes are TRBV19 and TRBJ1-2; weak D call: TRBD1 (5 bases). Germline CDR1 reads LNHDA; CDR2 reads SQIVND (reference sequence). The CDR3 runs 13 residues. V dropped 11 bases and J dropped 7 bases, with 20 bases sitting between them. The CDR3 region is CAGLPQEECGYTF. CDR3 DNA sequence: TGTGCCGGCCTACCACAGGAAGAGTGTGGCTACACCTTC.

With regard to this clonotype: One end of the junction does not line up with germline, which may come from a read error. The chain combines TRBV5-4 with TRBJ2-3, with 8 nucleotides matching TRBD2. Germline V gene sequence: CDR1 SGHNT, CDR2 YYREEE (reference sequence). This CDR3 comprises 15 residues. The CDR3 DNA reads as TGTGCCAGCAGTTGGGTAGCGGGGCCGGGAGATACGCAGAATTTT. As protein: CASSWVAGPGDTQNF.

The V gene is TRBV7-8, the J gene TRBJ1-1; D is ambiguous. Deletions cut 4 bases from V and 1 base from J, with 10 bases between. The CDR3 consists of 14 residues. Germline-derived CDR1 and CDR2 are SGHVS and FQNEAQ. CDR3 bases: TGTGCCAGCAGCTCCGCCGGGCGGAACACTGAAGCTTTCTTT. This gives the protein CASSSAGRNTEAFF.

Regarding this clonotype: A read error may account for a junction end that differs from germline. The chain employs TRBV10-3 and TRBJ1-5, with 7 positions matching TRBD1. There are 16 residues in the CDR3. From germline, CDR1 is ENHRY and CDR2 SYGVKD. The CDR3 loop reads CVISEAGTEGDQPQHF. CDR3 sequence (DNA): TGTGTCATCAGTGAAGCCGGGACAGAGGGCGATCAGCCCCAGCATTTT.

This clonotype was recorded at least ten times. The CDR3 DNA sequence: TGTGCCAGCAGTTCCGGGGTTTACCAGCCCCAGCATTTT. Its translation is CASSSGVYQPQHF. This chain uses TRBV12-3 or TRBV12-4 with TRBJ1-5; D is ambiguous. Trimming shortened V by 4 bases and J by 7 bases, and 11 bases separated the two germline ends. CDR3 length: 13 residues.

The chain is built from TRBV6-6 and TRBJ2-7, with 7 positions matching TRBD1. The CDR3 has 15 residues. V lost 1 base and J lost 5; bases outside the gene matches: 8. CDR1 MNHNY and CDR2 SVGAGI come from the germline V gene (reference sequence). CDR3 loop: CASSYWIDREHEQYF. The CDR3 coding sequence is TGTGCCAGCAGTTACTGGATTGACAGGGAGCACGAGCAGTACTTC.

J is TRBJ2-5 and V is TRBV12-3 or TRBV12-4; D could derive from TRBD1 or TRBD2 (5 bases each). The CDR3 totals 13 residues. Trimming stripped 7 bases from V and 3 bases from J, with 12 bases between. CDR3 region: CASTGAAEETQYF. CDR3 coding DNA: TGTGCCAGCACCGGGGCGGCGGAAGAGACCCAGTACTTC.

V and J are TRBV28 and TRBJ1-5; the D is unclear. Germline CDR1 and CDR2: MDHEN and SYDVKM. CDR3 length: 15 amino acids. Trimming shortened V by 3 bases and J by 2 bases, and 11 bases separated the two germline ends. Written as DNA, the CDR3 is TGTGCCAGCAGTTTTGTTCAGGCCGGCAATCAGCCCCAGCATTTT. Translation gives CASSFVQAGNQPQHF.

Remarks on this clonotype: One junction end disagrees with the germline gene, perhaps due to a read error. This chain joins TRBV5-1 and TRBJ2-3; 8 bases match TRBD2. This CDR3 region has 14 residues. In germline, CDR1 is SGHRS, CDR2 YFSETQ. The CDR3 loop reads CANSLGAGADTQYF. The CDR3 DNA follows: TGCGCCAACAGCTTGGGAGCGGGGGCAGATACGCAGTATTTT.

This clonotype was seen repeatedly, ten times or more. This chain joins TRBV7-2 and TRBJ2-3; tentatively, D is TRBD2 (6 bases). Trimming removed 4 bases at V and 0 bases at J, with 11 bases between. CDR1 is SGHTA and CDR2 is FQGNSA in the germline V gene. The CDR3 extends over 15 amino acids. This chain's CDR3 is CASSSGDYSTDTQYF. Written as DNA, the CDR3 is TGTGCCAGCAGCTCGGGGGATTACAGCACAGATACGCAGTATTTT.

This clonotype was picked up many times. The chain combines TRBV10-3 with TRBJ1-1; a weak D match, TRBD1 (5 bases). Per germline, CDR1 ENHRY and CDR2 SYGVKD. This CDR3 comprises 15 residues. Deletions cut 2 bases from V and 3 bases from J, with 13 bases between. The CDR3 sequence is CAISEGQLGHTEAFF. The CDR3 DNA follows: TGTGCCATCAGTGAGGGCCAGTTGGGGCACACTGAAGCTTTCTTT.

With respect to this clonotype: This sequence may be a read error, since a much larger clone differs from it by one base. This rearrangement joins TRBV4-1 to TRBJ1-1, with unresolved D. V was clipped by 4 bases and J by 10 bases, with 28 bases between them. The CDR3 length is 17 residues. The germline V gene has CDR1 MGHRA and CDR2 YSYEKL. CDR3: CASSPDSWAGDDLAAFF. In nucleotides, the CDR3 is TGCGCCAGCAGCCCGGATAGCTGGGCCGGGGATGATCTTGCAGCTTTCTTT.

The chain carries TRBV19 and TRBJ1-1, with 7 nucleotides matching TRBD1. Trimming took 6 bases from V and 11 from J; bases not matched to a gene: 6. Germline lookup yields CDR1 LNHDA and CDR2 SQIVND (reference sequence). This CDR3 region has 11 residues. The CDR3, as DNA: TGTGCCAGTAGCGAGGGGGCGCCGGCTTTCTTT. Amino acid sequence: CASSEGAPAFF.

On this clonotype: This could be a read error, since a much larger clone is one nucleotide away. The chain uses TRBV7-9 and TRBJ1-1; D unclear. Germline values: CDR1 SEHNR, CDR2 FQNEAQ (reference sequence). Deletions cut 5 bases from V and 10 bases from J, with 14 bases between. The CDR3 is 12 amino acids. The DNA of the CDR3 is TGTGCCAGCAGCAGGAGACGGACCCGAGCTTTCTTT. Translated: CASSRRRTRAFF.

J is TRBJ2-1 and V is TRBV6-2 or TRBV6-3; TRBD1 agrees at 7 bases. Trimming cost V 5 bases and J 5 bases; bases outside gene matches: 18. From germline, CDR1 is MNHEY and CDR2 SVGEGT. This CDR3 has 18 residues. The CDR3 nucleotides are TGTGCCAGCAGTCGACTTCGAGGGGCGACAGGGACCGACAATGAGCAGTTCTTC. This gives the protein CASSRLRGATGTDNEQFF.

This rearrangement joins TRBV6-1 to TRBJ1-1; D not resolved. Trimming took off 6 bases at V and 1 base at J, with 12 bases between the two ends. From germline, CDR1 is MNHNS and CDR2 SASEGT. There are 14 residues in the CDR3. The CDR3 sequence is CASREWTANTEAFF. The CDR3 bases are TGTGCCAGCAGAGAGTGGACGGCGAACACTGAAGCTTTCTTT.

The chain has TRBV28 and TRBJ2-7, with no clear D. The V and J ends lost 5 bases and 2 bases respectively, with 13 bases between them. The CDR3 is 14 residues long. Germline CDR1 and CDR2: MDHEN and SYDVKM. DNA of the CDR3: TGTGCCAGCAGTCCAGGTAGTTCGGCCTACGAGCAGTACGTC. Its translation is CASSPGSSAYEQYV.

The CDR3 spells CASSPSEGMNTEAFF. The DNA for the CDR3 is TGTGCCAGCAGCCCGAGTGAAGGGATGAACACTGAAGCTTTCTTT. The rearrangement uses TRBV4-2 and TRBJ1-1; D remains unclear. CDR3 length: 15 amino acids. Germline-derived CDR1 and CDR2 are LGHNA and YNFKEQ. The V end lost 4 bases, the J end lost 0 bases, and 12 bases lay between the germline ends.

The V and J genes are TRBV5-5 and TRBJ2-7; 9 bases match TRBD2. The J segment lost 5 bases and the V segment lost 0 bases, leaving 12 bases of the junction unmatched. This CDR3 has 17 residues. Germline V gives CDR1 SGHKS, CDR2 YYEKEE (reference sequence). The CDR3 here is CASSLEVRGGLRNEQYV. The CDR3 DNA is TGTGCCAGCAGCTTGGAGGTGCGGGGGGGCCTTAGAAACGAGCAGTACGTC.

In DNA form, the CDR3 reads TGTGCCAGCAGCCAGGACCAAATGTTTGAGACCCAGTACTTC. Amino acid sequence: CASSQDQMFETQYF. This chain joins TRBV6-2 or TRBV6-3 and TRBJ2-5; D not resolved. V was shortened by 6 bases and J by 5 bases, with 16 bases between the two germline ends. The CDR3 is made up of 14 amino acids. In germline, CDR1 is MNHEY, CDR2 SVGEGT.

This clonotype was seen ten or more times. The V call is TRBV7-9, the J call TRBJ2-1, with D perhaps TRBD2 (7 bases). Trimming took 11 bases from V and 7 from J, leaving 24 bases between them. There are 15 residues in the CDR3. Germline V gives CDR1 SEHNR, CDR2 FQNEAQ (reference sequence). CDR3 protein: CAAIPWGGSRNEQFF. The CDR3 DNA reads as TGTGCCGCAATCCCGTGGGGGGGCTCTAGGAATGAGCAGTTCTTC.

This clonotype has a count of ten or more. The V call is TRBV7-8, the J call TRBJ2-1, with a possible D match to TRBD1 (5 bases). The CDR3 runs to 14 residues. V shed 0 bases and J shed 8 bases, with 11 bases lying between them. CDR1 is SGHVS and CDR2 is FQNEAQ in the germline V gene. CDR3 in DNA: TGTGCCAGCAGCTTAGCGCAAGGGGCGGATGAGCAGTTCTTC. This gives the protein CASSLAQGADEQFF.

In this sample, this clonotype turned up many times. The rearrangement links TRBV12-3 or TRBV12-4 to TRBJ2-3; maybe TRBD1 (6 bases). The CDR3 is 13 amino acids. The V end lost 4 bases, the J end lost 4 bases, and 9 bases lay between the germline ends. The CDR3 region is CASSSTGPDTQYF. CDR3 sequence (DNA): TGTGCCAGCAGTTCCACAGGGCCAGATACGCAGTATTTT.

The V gene is TRBV7-8, the J gene TRBJ2-7; weak D call: TRBD2 (6 bases). Trimming pared 4 bases from V and 3 bases from J, leaving 10 bases between. The CDR3 extends over 13 amino acids. Germline V lookup: CDR1 SGHVS, CDR2 FQNEAQ. The DNA of the CDR3 is TGTGCCAGCAGCTCGGGACTGGTCTACGAGCAGTACGTC. It yields the protein CASSSGLVYEQYV.